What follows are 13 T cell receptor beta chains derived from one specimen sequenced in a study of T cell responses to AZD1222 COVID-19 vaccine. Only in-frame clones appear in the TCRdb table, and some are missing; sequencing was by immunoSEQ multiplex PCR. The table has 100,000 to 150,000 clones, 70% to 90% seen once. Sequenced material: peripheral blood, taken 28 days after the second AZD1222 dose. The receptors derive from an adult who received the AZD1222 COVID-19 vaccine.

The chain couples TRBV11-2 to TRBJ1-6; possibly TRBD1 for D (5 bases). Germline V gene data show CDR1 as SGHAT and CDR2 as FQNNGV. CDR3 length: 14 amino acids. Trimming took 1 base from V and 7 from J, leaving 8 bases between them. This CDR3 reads CASSLGGANSPLHF. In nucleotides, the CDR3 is TGTGCCAGCAGCTTAGGCGGGGCCAATTCACCCCTCCACTTT. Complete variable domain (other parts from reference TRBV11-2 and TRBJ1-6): EAGVAQSPRYKIIEKRQSVAFWCNPISGHATLYWYQQILGQGPKLLIQFQNNGVVDDSQLPKDRFSAERLKGVDSTLKIQPAKLEDSAVYLCASSLGGANSPLHFGNGTRLTVT.

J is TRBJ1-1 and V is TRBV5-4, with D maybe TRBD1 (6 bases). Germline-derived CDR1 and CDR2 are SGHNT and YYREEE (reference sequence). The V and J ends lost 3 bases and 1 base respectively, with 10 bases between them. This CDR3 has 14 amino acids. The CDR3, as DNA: TGTGCCAGCAGCTACGGACAGTCGAACACTGAAGCTTTCTTT. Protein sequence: CASSYGQSNTEAFF.

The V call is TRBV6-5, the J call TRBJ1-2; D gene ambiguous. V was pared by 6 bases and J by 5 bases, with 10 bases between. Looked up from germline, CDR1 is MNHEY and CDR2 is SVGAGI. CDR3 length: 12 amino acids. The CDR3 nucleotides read TGTGCCAGCAGGCGGACCGTTTATGGCTACACCTTC. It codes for CASRRTVYGYTF.

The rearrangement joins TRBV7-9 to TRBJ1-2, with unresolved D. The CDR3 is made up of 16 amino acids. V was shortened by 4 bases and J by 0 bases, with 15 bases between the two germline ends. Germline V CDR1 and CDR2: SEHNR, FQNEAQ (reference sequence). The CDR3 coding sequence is TGTGCCAGCAGCTCAGCCCCTCCAGGAGCTAACTATGGCTACACCTTC. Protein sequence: CASSSAPPGANYGYTF.

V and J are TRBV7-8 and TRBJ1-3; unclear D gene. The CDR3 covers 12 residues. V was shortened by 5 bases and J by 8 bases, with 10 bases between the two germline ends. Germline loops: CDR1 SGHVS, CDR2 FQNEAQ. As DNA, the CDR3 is TGTGCCAGCAGCCCAGGCAGTGACACCATATATTTT. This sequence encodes CASSPGSDTIYF.

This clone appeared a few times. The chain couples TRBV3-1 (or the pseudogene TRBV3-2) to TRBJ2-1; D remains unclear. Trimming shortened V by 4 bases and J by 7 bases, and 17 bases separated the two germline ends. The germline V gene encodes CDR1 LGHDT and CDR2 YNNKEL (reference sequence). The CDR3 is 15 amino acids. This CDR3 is CASSPIFFEVNEQFF. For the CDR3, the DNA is TGTGCCAGCAGCCCGATTTTCTTCGAGGTGAATGAGCAGTTCTTC.

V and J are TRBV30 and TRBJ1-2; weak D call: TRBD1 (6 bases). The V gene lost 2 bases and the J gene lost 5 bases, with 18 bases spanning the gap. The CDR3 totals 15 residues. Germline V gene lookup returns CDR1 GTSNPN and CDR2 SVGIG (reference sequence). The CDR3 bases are TGTGCCTGGAGTCTAACGGGGGGGCTGATATATGGCTACACCTTC. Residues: CAWSLTGGLIYGYTF.

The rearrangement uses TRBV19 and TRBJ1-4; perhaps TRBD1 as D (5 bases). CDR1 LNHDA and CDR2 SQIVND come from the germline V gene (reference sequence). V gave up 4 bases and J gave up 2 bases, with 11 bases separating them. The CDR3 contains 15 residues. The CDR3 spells CASSTRAWTNEKLFF. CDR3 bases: TGTGCCAGTAGTACCAGGGCGTGGACTAATGAAAAACTGTTTTTT.

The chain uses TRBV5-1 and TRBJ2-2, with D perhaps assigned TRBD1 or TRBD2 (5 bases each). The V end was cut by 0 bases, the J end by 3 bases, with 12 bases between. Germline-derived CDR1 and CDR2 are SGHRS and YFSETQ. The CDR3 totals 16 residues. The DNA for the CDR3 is TGCGCCAGCAGCTTGGAAGGGGACCTCGACACCGGGGAGCTGTTTTTT. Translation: CASSLEGDLDTGELFF.

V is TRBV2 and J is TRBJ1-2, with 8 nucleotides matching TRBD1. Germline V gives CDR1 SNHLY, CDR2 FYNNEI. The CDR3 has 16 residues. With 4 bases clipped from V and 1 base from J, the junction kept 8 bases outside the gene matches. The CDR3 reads CASSGTGGKLNYGYTF. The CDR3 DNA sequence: TGTGCCAGCAGTGGAACAGGGGGGAAGCTTAACTATGGCTACACCTTC.

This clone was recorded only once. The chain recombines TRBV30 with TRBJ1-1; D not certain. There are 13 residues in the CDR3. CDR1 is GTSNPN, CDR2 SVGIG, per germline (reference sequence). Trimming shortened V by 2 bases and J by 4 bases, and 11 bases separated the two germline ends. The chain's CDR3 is CAWSRGGSTEAFF. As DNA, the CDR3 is TGTGCCTGGAGTAGAGGAGGAAGCACTGAAGCTTTCTTT.

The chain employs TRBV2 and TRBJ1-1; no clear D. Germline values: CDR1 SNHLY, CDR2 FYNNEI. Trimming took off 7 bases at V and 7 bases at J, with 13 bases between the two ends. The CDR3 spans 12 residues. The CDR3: CASKVPYSEAFF. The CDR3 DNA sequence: TGTGCCAGCAAGGTCCCTTACAGTGAAGCTTTCTTT.

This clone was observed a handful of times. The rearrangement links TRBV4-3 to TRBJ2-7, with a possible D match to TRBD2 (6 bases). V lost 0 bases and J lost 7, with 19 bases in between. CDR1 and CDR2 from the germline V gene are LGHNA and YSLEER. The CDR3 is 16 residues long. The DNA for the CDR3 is TGCGCCAGCAGCCAAGACAGGCGGGGCCTATATGGAGAGCAGTACTTC. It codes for CASSQDRRGLYGEQYF.